This TCR beta chain was captured in a study of blood T cell repertoires in COVID-19. Libraries were prepared by immunoSEQ multiplex PCR; TCRdb keeps only in-frame clonotypes and omits some of them. The sample has 130,000 to 150,000 clones; roughly 80% are singletons. From germline, CDR1 is SEHNR and CDR2 FQNEAQ (reference sequence). Trimming shortened V by 5 bases and J by 5 bases, and 9 bases separated the two germline ends. CDR3 length: 12 amino acids. This clonotype originated in a woman of 80 years or more with acute or convalescent COVID-19. The sequencing sample was made of peripheral blood. The chain has TRBV7-9 and TRBJ1-1; D remains unclear. Here the CDR3 reads CASSLGETEAFF. CDR3 nucleotides: TGTGCCAGCAGCCTGGGAGAGACTGAAGCTTTCTTT.